This T cell receptor (beta chain) was observed in a study of human T cells and chemical hapten exposure. About the research overall: Women made up most patients, who had alopecia areata, totalis or universalis. TCR yields per sample varied, mainly owing to small pooled library volume differences.

V lost 4 bases, J lost 4 bases, and 12 bases lay in between. This CDR3 region has 13 residues. CDR1 is SGHRS and CDR2 is YFSETQ in the germline V gene. TCRdb itself ran the RACE reads through MiXCR, one entry per CDR3 protein. The sample holds 65,000 to 80,000 distinct CDR3 sequences, about 9.3% seen once. The sample's time point: patch test 1, 2 weeks after DPC sensitization. Treatment meaning: therapeutic diphenylcyclopropenone sensitization with weekly scalp DPC. This clonotype originated in a woman between 45 and 65 years old with alopecia areata. Some clones in this sample may be carry-over from other donors' samples. The starting material was whole blood, obtained in connection with sensitization to the hapten diphenylcyclopropenone (DPC). The rearrangement uses TRBV5-1 and TRBJ2-7; D may be TRBD1 (6 bases). The CDR3 loop reads CASSEGDGYEQYF. Written as DNA, the CDR3 is TGCGCCAGCAGCGAGGGGGACGGATACGAGCAGTACTTC.